Here is one T cell receptor (beta chain) with its context. The data were produced by immunoSEQ multiplex PCR, yet TCRdb's version contains in-frame clones alone and is incomplete. The sample includes about 71,000 clones, roughly 94% of them seen just once. The data derive from a study of OX40 agonist ivuxolimab in advanced cancers. V dropped 5 bases and J dropped 2; count of bases not matched to a gene: 7. There are 16 residues in the CDR3. CDR1 SEHNR and CDR2 FQNEAQ come from the germline V gene (reference sequence). J is TRBJ2-3 and V is TRBV7-9, with 10 bases aligning to TRBD2. The sequencing here drew on CD4+ or CD8+ T cells sorted from blood, taken in a trial of the OX40 agonist ivuxolimab. This receptor was taken from an adult with an advanced solid tumor such as melanoma, head and neck, liver or kidney cancer. The CDR3 loop reads CASSILAGGPTDTQYF. DNA of the CDR3: TGTGCCAGCAGCATATTAGCGGGAGGTCCCACAGATACGCAGTATTTT.